This TCR beta chain is drawn from a study of Graves' ophthalmopathy and Graves' hyperthyroidism. The sample holds many counts of this clonotype. From germline, CDR1 is MNHEY and CDR2 SVGEGT. The CDR3 covers 15 residues. V was clipped by 2 bases and J by 0 bases, with 10 bases between them. Amplification targeted the TCR beta CDR3 regions, with RNA transcripts as the source material. HTBI-primed RT-PCR formed the first round, and a multiplex PCR formed the second. TCRdb re-called the multiplex PCR reads through MiXCR, storing one row per CDR3 protein. This sample has 600,000 to 650,000 distinct CDR3 sequences, with approximately 21% found just once.

This TCR came from a woman under 30 with stable Graves' hyperthyroidism. Some clones in this sample may be carry-over from other donors' samples. The chain couples TRBV6-2 or TRBV6-3 to TRBJ1-1; D is unclear. Sequencing input: peripheral blood. The CDR3 sequence is CASSYTRVLNTEAFF. CDR3 bases: TGTGCCAGCAGTTACACGAGGGTTTTGAACACTGAAGCTTTCTTT.